One sample yielded the 22 T cell receptor beta chains listed below, sequenced in a study of T-cell memory formation after mild COVID-19. TCRdb reanalysed the 5' RACE reads using MiXCR and keeps one entry per CDR3 protein. The sample lists roughly 610,000 distinct CDR3 sequences; 15% to 20% were seen once. The sequenced material came from PBMCs or a T cell subset sorted from them (not recorded which). Receptors were obtained from an adult woman who had mild COVID-19 (a few samples of this study predate the infection). Cell type and time point are not known.

This clonotype was seen many times. J is TRBJ2-2 and V is TRBV20-1, with D maybe TRBD2 (7 bases). Trimming shortened V by 6 bases and J by 4 bases, and 21 bases separated the two germline ends. This CDR3 contains 16 residues. Germline lookup yields CDR1 DFQATT and CDR2 SNEGSKA (reference sequence). The CDR3 DNA follows: TGCAGTGCGAAGGAGGAGGCGGGGGCTATCACCGGGGAGCTGTTTTTT. As protein: CSAKEEAGAITGELFF.

This clonotype was picked up many times. This rearrangement joins TRBV28 to TRBJ2-7; D not resolved. The ends were cut back, 3 bases at V and 0 bases at J, with 3 bases in the middle. The CDR3 covers 12 residues. Germline CDR1 and CDR2: MDHEN and SYDVKM. The CDR3 sequence is CASSFSSYEQYF. CDR3 nucleotide sequence: TGTGCCAGCAGTTTTAGCTCCTACGAGCAGTACTTC. The whole variable domain, filled in from reference TRBV28 and TRBJ2-7, reads DVKVTQSSRYLVKRTGEKVFLECVQDMDHENMFWYRQDPGLGLRLIYFSYDVKMKEKGDIPEGYSVSREKKERFSLILESASTNQTSMYLCASSFSSYEQYFGPGTRLTVT.

The CDR3 region is CASSLASLRGPSYEQYF. CDR3 DNA sequence: TGCGCCAGCAGCTTGGCCTCCTTAAGGGGACCCTCCTACGAGCAGTACTTC. This chain uses TRBV5-1 with TRBJ2-7, with D perhaps given as TRBD1 or TRBD2 (5 bases each). CDR3 length equals 17 residues. Germline CDR1 SGHRS, CDR2 YFSETQ. The germline V and J ends were trimmed by 0 bases and 0 bases, with 16 bases remaining between them.

The chain uses TRBV3-1 and TRBJ2-5; D is unresolved. V lost 4 bases and J 2 bases, leaving 11 bases between the germline ends. The CDR3 totals 14 residues. Germline values: CDR1 LGHDT, CDR2 YNNKEL (reference sequence). In nucleotides, the CDR3 is TGTGCCAGCAGCCCCAACAGAGTACAAGAGACCCAGTACTTC. Protein sequence: CASSPNRVQETQYF.

V is TRBV11-2 and J is TRBJ2-1; 8 positions agree with TRBD1. The germline V gene encodes CDR1 SGHAT and CDR2 FQNNGV. This CDR3 comprises 14 residues. V shed 3 bases and J 10 bases; nucleotides not matched to a gene: 8. In nucleotides, the CDR3 is TGTGCCAGCAGCTTTACCCAGGGGGCAAAAGAGCAGTTCTTC. This encodes CASSFTQGAKEQFF. The variable domain in full, completed from reference TRBV11-2 and TRBJ2-1, reads EAGVAQSPRYKIIEKRQSVAFWCNPISGHATLYWYQQILGQGPKLLIQFQNNGVVDDSQLPKDRFSAERLKGVDSTLKIQPAKLEDSAVYLCASSFTQGAKEQFFGPGTRLTVL.

The V gene is TRBV12-5, the J gene TRBJ2-1; possibly TRBD2 for D (6 bases). CDR1 is LGHNT and CDR2 is FRNRAP in the germline V gene. Trimming left V 7 bases short and J 7 bases short, with 14 bases between. The CDR3 extends over 13 amino acids. CDR3 coding DNA: TGTGCTAGTGCCGGGACTTTTGGAAATGAGCAGTTCTTC. Translated, it gives CASAGTFGNEQFF.

The rearrangement uses TRBV6-5 and TRBJ1-5; no definite D call. Trimming took 6 bases from V and 6 from J, leaving 15 bases between them. This CDR3 is 14 amino acids long. The germline V gene encodes CDR1 MNHEY and CDR2 SVGAGI. The CDR3, as DNA: TGTGCCAGCAGAGATCGAGAGAGGAGTCAGCCCCAGCATTTT. It encodes CASRDRERSQPQHF.

This clonotype came up a few times. The chain uses TRBV11-2 and TRBJ2-2; possible D gene TRBD2, 6 bases. CDR1 and CDR2 (germline): SGHAT, FQNNGV. The CDR3 is made up of 15 amino acids. Trimming stripped 5 bases from V and 3 bases from J, with 13 bases between. CDR3 DNA sequence: TGTGCCAGCAGCCCCCGGACTATCTACACCGGGGAGCTGTTTTTT. Amino acid sequence: CASSPRTIYTGELFF.

This chain joins TRBV5-1 and TRBJ2-3; 11 bases fit TRBD1. Germline trimming cut 4 bases from V and 6 bases from J; bases unmatched to any gene: 10. Germline CDR1 is SGHRS and CDR2 is YFSETQ. CDR3 length: 16 residues. This CDR3 is CASSTGTGGDSDTQYF. The DNA of the CDR3 is TGCGCCAGCAGCACCGGGACAGGGGGAGATTCGGATACGCAGTATTTT.

In its sample, this clonotype was seen many times. Written as DNA, the CDR3 is TGTGCCAGCAGCCCCCGGACAGGCTTAGATGAGCAGTTCTTC. Encoded protein: CASSPRTGLDEQFF. The chain combines TRBV11-3 with TRBJ2-1; TRBD1 agrees at 7 bases. Germline values: CDR1 SGHNT, CDR2 YENEEA. The V gene end was trimmed by 5 bases and the J gene end by 8 bases; junction bases not matched to a gene: 9. This CDR3 comprises 14 residues. Looking up the rest from reference TRBV11-3 and TRBJ2-1 gives the full variable domain: EAGVVQSPRYKIIEKKQPVAFWCNPISGHNTLYWYLQNLGQGPELLIRYENEEAVDDSQLPKDRFSAERLKGVDSTLKIQPAELGDSAVYLCASSPRTGLDEQFFGPGTRLTVL.

V usage is TRBV20-1 and J usage is TRBJ2-7; D might be TRBD1 or TRBD2, each matching 6 bases. Between the trimmed V and J ends, which lost 4 bases and 2 bases, there was a span of 9 bases. This CDR3 spans 12 amino acids. Germline V lookup: CDR1 DFQATT, CDR2 SNEGSKA (reference sequence). Here the CDR3 reads CSATGGAYEQYF. CDR3 coding DNA: TGCAGTGCTACCGGGGGCGCCTACGAGCAGTACTTC.

This chain connects TRBV12-3 or TRBV12-4 to TRBJ1-2; D ambiguous. V was clipped by 7 bases and J by 5 bases, with 17 bases between them. CDR3 length: 14 amino acids. CDR3 sequence: CASTTLTAQYGYTF. The CDR3 nucleotides are TGTGCCAGCACTACCCTTACGGCTCAATATGGCTACACCTTC.

The rearrangement uses TRBV7-2 and TRBJ2-7; the match to TRBD2 covers 7 bases. Germline CDR1 reads SGHTA; CDR2 reads FQGNSA. The CDR3 spans 14 residues. V was clipped by 4 bases and J by 2 bases; unmatched bases: 5. CDR3 sequence: CASSSSSGTYEQYF. CDR3 coding DNA: TGTGCCAGCAGCTCCTCTAGCGGTACCTACGAGCAGTACTTC.

This clonotype came up once. This sequence joins TRBV24-1 and TRBJ1-2; D not resolved. The CDR3 covers 14 residues. The germline V gene has CDR1 KGHDR and CDR2 SFDVKD. V was pared by 9 bases and J by 6 bases, with 19 bases between. The CDR3 nucleotides read TGTGCCACCTCCGGGAACCGTTTATGGGATGGCTACACCTTC. Translation: CATSGNRLWDGYTF.

This clonotype occurred a few times. The rearrangement joins TRBV20-1 to TRBJ1-2, with a weak D call TRBD1 (5 bases). The CDR3 has 12 residues. Germline assignment: CDR1 DFQATT and CDR2 SNEGSKA (reference sequence). V was shortened by 5 bases and J by 6 bases, with 13 bases between the two germline ends. The CDR3 nucleotides read TGCAGTGCTCCGGACGTGGACAATGGCTACACCTTC. Amino acid sequence: CSAPDVDNGYTF.

The CDR3 DNA reads TGTGCCACCAGTGGGAATAGCGCCTACAATGAGCAGTTCTTC. It codes for CATSGNSAYNEQFF. V gene TRBV24-1 combines with J gene TRBJ2-1; the D gene is possibly TRBD2 (5 bases). Trimming left V 5 bases short and J 2 bases short, with 9 bases between. Germline-derived CDR1 and CDR2 are KGHDR and SFDVKD. The CDR3 runs to 14 residues.

This CDR3 reads CATSDSGFSNQPQHF. The CDR3, as DNA: TGTGCCACCAGTGATTCCGGGTTCAGCAATCAGCCCCAGCATTTT. V and J are TRBV24-1 and TRBJ1-5; no clear D. The CDR3 consists of 15 residues. Trimming took 2 bases from V and 1 from J, leaving 8 bases between them. Germline CDR1 is KGHDR and CDR2 is SFDVKD.

The gene calls are TRBV13 and TRBJ2-7; maybe TRBD2 (6 bases). Trimming stripped 1 base from V and 7 bases from J, with 17 bases between. The CDR3 loop spans 15 amino acids. Germline CDR1 and CDR2: PRHDT and FYEKMQ (reference sequence). CDR3 in DNA: TGTGCCAGCAGCTTAGTTCAGGACTACCTACGAGAGCAGTACTTC. Protein product: CASSLVQDYLREQYF. Looking up the rest from reference TRBV13 and TRBJ2-7 gives the full variable domain: AAGVIQSPRHLIKEKRETATLKCYPIPRHDTVYWYQQGPGQDPQFLISFYEKMQSDKGSIPDRFSAQQFSDYHSELNMSSLELGDSALYFCASSLVQDYLREQYFGPGTRLTVT.

The chain is built from TRBV7-9 and TRBJ1-1, with unresolved D. V was clipped by 1 base and J by 8 bases, with 8 bases between them. CDR1 is SEHNR and CDR2 is FQNEAQ in the germline V gene (reference sequence). The CDR3 consists of 12 residues. The CDR3 nucleotides read TGTGCCAGCAGCTTAGGGGCCTTAGAAGCTTTCTTT. Amino acids: CASSLGALEAFF.

This clonotype was detected a few times. The rearrangement links TRBV6-5 to TRBJ1-1; D is unresolved. V lost 4 bases to trimming and J lost 1 base, with 7 bases between them. This CDR3 contains 13 residues. CDR1 MNHEY and CDR2 SVGAGI come from the germline V gene. The DNA for the CDR3 is TGTGCCAGCAGTTCGATTGGGAACACTGAAGCTTTCTTT. Its translation is CASSSIGNTEAFF.

The table lists this clonotype with many counts. This sequence joins TRBV5-1 and TRBJ1-2; D unclear. Trimming took off 4 bases at V and 4 bases at J, with 17 bases between the two ends. The V gene's germline CDR1 is SGHRS and CDR2 YFSETQ. The CDR3 is 15 residues long. CDR3 in DNA: TGCGCCAGCAGCCCAGGAACGCCCGGATCCTATGGCTACACCTTC. Translated: CASSPGTPGSYGYTF.

J is TRBJ2-3 and V is TRBV7-8, with a tentative D call TRBD1 (5 bases). Trimming stripped 4 bases from V and 0 bases from J, with 11 bases between. Germline CDR1 reads SGHVS; CDR2 reads FQNEAQ. CDR3 length equals 15 residues. CDR3 in amino acids: CASSSLGPSTDTQYF. The CDR3, as DNA: TGTGCCAGCAGCTCACTGGGGCCGAGCACAGATACGCAGTATTTT.